The clone carrying this T cell receptor beta chain showed up just a few times. No antigen is known for it. The V end was cut by 1 base, the J end by 3 bases, with 5 bases between. Per germline, CDR1 KGHDR and CDR2 SFDVKD. The CDR3 spans 13 residues. Carried by the TCR beta cDNA libraries were unique molecular identifiers. With roughly 0.9 to 10 million T cells as the source, a few hundred thousand cDNA molecules resulted. TCRdb used MiXCR to reprocess the PCR reads, holding one entry per CDR3 protein. The data hold roughly 670,000 distinct CDR3 sequences, with roughly three fifths observed a single time. This sample is drawn from a study of post-analysis software for immune sequencing data. Study context: The cohort encompassed relapsing-remitting, secondary progressive and progressive-relapsing multiple sclerosis disease courses. General study points: Comparison of patients with controls showed 4 to 6 TRBV segments more frequent in patients, TRBV5-6, TRBV5-1 and TRBV20-1 among them. Samples sharing a preparation batch grouped tightly together when assessed by F measure. Significantly lower normalized Chao1 diversity was seen in multiple sclerosis patients than in controls.

Sequenced: blood. The source of this sequence is a girl aged 2 to 10 with multiple sclerosis. The chain employs TRBV24-1 and TRBJ2-5; D not resolved. As DNA, the CDR3 is TGTGCCACCAGTGATTTTAGGGAAGAGACCCAGTACTTC. This sequence encodes CATSDFREETQYF.